These 25 T cell receptor beta chains were all obtained from the same sample, sequenced in a study of Tregs in tolerant kidney transplant recipients. Sequenced by immunoSEQ multiplex PCR; TCRdb stores in-frame clones only, minus some. The sample lists about 64,000 clones; more than 70% were seen once. The nonmyeloablative bone marrow transplants came from related graft donors, with transient mixed chimerism. Sequenced here: CD4+ T cells from blood (PBMCs), sampled 6 months after the transplant. These receptors originate from a human patient who received a combined kidney and bone marrow transplant. Some of the T cells might come from the graft donor.

V gene TRBV15 combines with J gene TRBJ2-7; a weak D match, TRBD1 (5 bases). Looked up from germline, CDR1 is LNHNV and CDR2 is YYDKDF (reference sequence). Trimming pared 0 bases from V and 0 bases from J, leaving 21 bases between. The CDR3 runs to 19 residues. The chain's CDR3 is CATSRDLNRRPISSYEQYF. CDR3 bases: TGTGCCACCAGCAGAGATCTGAACAGGCGCCCCATCAGCTCCTACGAGCAGTACTTC.

About this clone: Its ends do not fully match the called genes, so a read error is possible. The sample carries other DNA sequences with the same CDR3. The V gene is TRBV7-3, the J gene TRBJ1-6; unclear D gene. Germline CDR1 is SGHTA and CDR2 is FQGTGA. This CDR3 is 14 amino acids long. The CDR3 DNA follows: TGTGCCAGCAGCTTAAGCGGTTATAATTCCCCCCTCCACTTT. Protein: CASSLSGYNSPLHF. Together with reference TRBV7-3 and TRBJ1-6, the CDR3 gives the full variable domain: GAGVSQTPSNKVTEKGKYVELRCDPISGHTALYWYRQSLGQGPEFLIYFQGTGAADDSGLPNDRFFAVRPEGSVSTLKIQRTERGDSAVYLCASSLSGYNSPLHFGNGTRLTVT.

The V call is TRBV4-3, the J call TRBJ2-7; maybe TRBD2 (6 bases). This CDR3 is 15 amino acids long. V was pared by 3 bases and J by 5 bases, with 17 bases between. Germline V gene sequence: CDR1 LGHNA, CDR2 YSLEER. Here the CDR3 DNA reads TGCGCCAGCAGCCATCTAGCTAGCGCGGGTAACGAGCAGTACTTC. Its translation: CASSHLASAGNEQYF.

This clone was picked up one time. The genes are TRBV5-5 and TRBJ1-1; possible D gene TRBD1, 6 bases. The CDR3 contains 15 residues. CDR1 and CDR2 from the germline V gene are SGHKS and YYEKEE (reference sequence). Trimming removed 6 bases at V and 0 bases at J, with 15 bases between. The CDR3 protein is CASTSTGTLNTEAFF. CDR3 DNA: TGTGCCAGCACCTCGACAGGCACATTGAACACTGAAGCTTTCTTT.

The V and J genes are TRBV5-4 and TRBJ2-7; D remains ambiguous. Germline V CDR1 and CDR2: SGHNT, YYREEE (reference sequence). V was shortened by 4 bases and J by 2 bases, with 16 bases between the two germline ends. The CDR3 contains 15 residues. The CDR3 loop is CASSPRSLPTYEQYF. The CDR3 DNA is TGTGCCAGCAGCCCCCGAAGCTTACCTACCTACGAGCAGTACTTC.

The chain recombines TRBV20-1 with TRBJ1-6, with 8 bases fitting TRBD1. V lost 5 bases and J lost 16; bases outside the gene matches: 7. This CDR3 comprises 11 residues. In germline, CDR1 is DFQATT, CDR2 SNEGSKA (reference sequence). This chain's CDR3 is CSAFDRGELHF. The CDR3 bases are TGCAGTGCTTTCGACAGGGGTGAACTCCACTTT.

The J gene is TRBJ2-7, the V gene TRBV11-2; 10 positions match TRBD2. From germline, CDR1 is SGHAT and CDR2 FQNNGV. The CDR3 covers 16 residues. V lost 4 bases to trimming and J lost 0 bases; unmatched junction nucleotides: 6. The DNA of the CDR3 is TGTGCCAGCAGCTCCCAACTAGCGGGAATCTCCTACGAGCAGTACTTC. The encoded protein is CASSSQLAGISYEQYF.

CDR3 loop: CASSPRQGSKETQYF. The CDR3 bases are TGTGCCAGCAGCCCTAGACAGGGGTCAAAAGAGACCCAGTACTTC. This chain links TRBV5-6 with TRBJ2-5; the match to TRBD1 covers 8 bases. With V trimmed by 4 bases and J by 3 bases, 8 bases remained unmatched. This CDR3 region has 15 residues. Looked up from germline, CDR1 is SGHDT and CDR2 is YYEEEE.

The chain has TRBV7-3 and TRBJ2-2; D call uncertain. The CDR3 sequence is 15 residues long. CDR1 and CDR2 from the germline V gene are SGHTA and FQGTGA. V lost 1 base and J 0 bases, leaving 6 bases between the germline ends. The CDR3, as DNA: TGTGCCAGCAGCTTAAACACAGCGAACACCGGGGAGCTGTTTTTT. Translation: CASSLNTANTGELFF.

The rearrangement links TRBV6-6 to TRBJ2-7; TRBD2 matches 12 bases. Trimming at V came to 7 bases and at J to 5 bases, leaving 3 bases not matched to a gene. The CDR3 totals 13 residues. Germline CDR1 MNHNY, CDR2 SVGAGI (reference sequence). CDR3 amino acids: CASNLAGGNEQYF. CDR3 nucleotides: TGTGCCAGCAACCTAGCGGGAGGGAACGAGCAGTACTTC.

This clone was seen once. The chain couples TRBV6-4 to TRBJ2-3; TRBD2 matches at 13 bases. The V gene end was trimmed by 4 bases and the J gene end by 2 bases; junction bases not matched to a gene: 3. The CDR3 is made up of 16 amino acids. The germline V gene has CDR1 MRHNA and CDR2 SNTAGT. CDR3 in amino acids: CASSAGTSGATDTQYF. The CDR3 nucleotides are TGTGCCAGCAGTGCCGGGACTAGCGGGGCCACAGATACGCAGTATTTT.

The chain joins TRBV6-5 to TRBJ2-1, with 9 bases aligning to TRBD2. Germline V gives CDR1 MNHEY, CDR2 SVGAGI. After removal of 6 bases from V and 6 bases from J, the junction contained 9 bases not matched to a gene. The CDR3 runs 15 residues. The CDR3 is CASRPAGGRANEQFF. The CDR3 coding sequence is TGTGCCAGCAGACCTGCTGGCGGGAGGGCCAATGAGCAGTTCTTC.

This clone was detected only a few times. The gene calls are TRBV5-6 and TRBJ2-1; D possibly corresponds to TRBD1 (5 bases). V lost 0 bases and J lost 2, with 6 bases in between. From germline, CDR1 is SGHDT and CDR2 YYEEEE. The CDR3 loop spans 14 amino acids. The CDR3 DNA sequence: TGTGCCAGCAGCTTGGACAGGACCTACAATGAGCAGTTCTTC. This translates into CASSLDRTYNEQFF.

The chain uses TRBV11-3 and TRBJ2-7, with D perhaps matching TRBD2 (6 bases). The germline gives CDR1 SGHNT, CDR2 YENEEA. Between the trimmed V and J ends, which lost 5 bases and 5 bases, there was a span of 13 bases. The CDR3 is 13 amino acids. The CDR3 loop is CASSPKGRNEQYF. CDR3 coding DNA: TGTGCCAGCAGCCCGAAGGGGAGGAACGAGCAGTACTTC.

The chain joins TRBV7-7 to TRBJ2-1, with 14 bases lining up with TRBD2. Trimming removed 5 bases from V and 7 bases from J; junction bases left unmatched: 10. The length of the CDR3 is 17 residues. Germline V gene data show CDR1 as SSHAT and CDR2 as FNYEAQ (reference sequence). CDR3 DNA: TGTGCCAGCAGCGTAGGACTAGCGGGAGGCCCTGGGAATGAGCAGTTCTTC. This encodes CASSVGLAGGPGNEQFF.

The chain employs TRBV7-6 and TRBJ1-1; D might be TRBD1 (5 bases). V gave up 5 bases and J gave up 2 bases, with 9 bases separating them. The CDR3 has 13 residues. Germline V gene data show CDR1 as SGHVS and CDR2 as FNYEAQ. CDR3 protein: CASSQQVNTEAFF. CDR3 sequence (DNA): TGTGCCAGCAGCCAACAGGTTAACACTGAAGCTTTCTTT.

The chain recombines TRBV18 with TRBJ2-7; TRBD2 agrees at 7 bases. The CDR3 length is 15 residues. Germline CDR1 reads KGHSH; CDR2 reads LQKENI. With V trimmed by 3 bases and J by 5 bases, 10 bases remained unmatched. The CDR3 coding sequence is TGTGCCAGCTCACCTGCGGGGACTAAGGGCCACGAGCAGTACTTC. Amino acid sequence: CASSPAGTKGHEQYF.

The V gene is TRBV7-3, the J gene TRBJ2-2; 10 bases line up with TRBD1. The CDR3 is made up of 15 amino acids. Trimming removed 5 bases from V and 3 bases from J; junction bases left unmatched: 3. The germline V gene encodes CDR1 SGHTA and CDR2 FQGTGA. This CDR3 reads CASSGQGGDTGELFF. The CDR3 DNA reads as TGTGCCAGCAGCGGACAGGGGGGGGACACCGGGGAGCTGTTTTTT.

In this sample, this clone turned up once. J is TRBJ1-1 and V is TRBV9, with a tentative D call TRBD1 (5 bases). The CDR3 extends over 14 amino acids. V was shortened by 0 bases and J by 1 base, with 7 bases between the two germline ends. CDR1 is SGDLS, CDR2 YYNGEE, per germline. The CDR3 DNA reads as TGTGCCAGCAGCGTAGACCAGGGGAACACTGAAGCTTTCTTT. It yields the protein CASSVDQGNTEAFF.

This chain links TRBV5-6 with TRBJ1-5; maybe TRBD1 (6 bases). Germline values: CDR1 SGHDT, CDR2 YYEEEE. The V and J ends lost 3 bases and 8 bases respectively, with 18 bases between them. CDR3 length: 15 residues. CDR3 in DNA: TGTGCCAGCAGCTGGGGTGGGGGCTCGTTGGAGCCCCAGCATTTT. As protein: CASSWGGGSLEPQHF.

This clone has only one observation. The chain combines TRBV5-1 with TRBJ2-3; 13 bases agree with TRBD2. The CDR3 has 17 residues. Germline-derived CDR1 and CDR2 are SGHRS and YFSETQ. Unmatched junction bases numbered 7, after V lost 4 bases and J lost 2 bases. The chain's CDR3 is CASSPGTSGIDTDTQYF. CDR3 nucleotides: TGCGCCAGCAGCCCAGGGACTAGCGGGATCGACACAGATACGCAGTATTTT.

The V gene is TRBV5-1, the J gene TRBJ2-1; 11 nucleotides line up with TRBD1. The CDR3 runs 15 residues. Per the germline V gene, CDR1 is SGHRS and CDR2 is YFSETQ. The trim removed 5 bases at V and 5 bases at J, leaving 6 bases unmatched. The CDR3, as DNA: TGCGCCAGCAGAGGGGACAGGGGGTTTCACAATGAGCAGTTCTTC. This gives the protein CASRGDRGFHNEQFF.

The table lists this clone with a few counts. V and J are TRBV4-2 and TRBJ2-7, with TRBD1 matching 9 bases. The germline CDR1 and CDR2 sequences are LGHNA and YNFKEQ. The CDR3 totals 15 residues. The junction had 8 bases not matched to a gene; V was cut back by 5 bases and J by 3 bases. CDR3 sequence (DNA): TGTGCCAGCAGCTCAGGGGACAGGGCCGTCTACGAGCAGTACTTC. Its protein is CASSSGDRAVYEQYF.

The CDR3 reads CAWSVRRVRLSTDTQYF. The DNA of the CDR3 is TGTGCCTGGAGTGTACGTCGGGTTCGACTAAGCACAGATACGCAGTATTTT. This chain joins TRBV30 and TRBJ2-3, with D perhaps matching TRBD2 (5 bases). There are 17 residues in the CDR3. Trimming left V 0 bases short and J 0 bases short, with 16 bases between. In germline, CDR1 is GTSNPN, CDR2 SVGIG (reference sequence).

The DNA for the CDR3 is TGTGCCAGCAGTTACTCGAGAGGGATTGAGACCCAGTACTTC. Translating it yields CASSYSRGIETQYF. J is TRBJ2-5 and V is TRBV6-5; D might be TRBD2 (5 bases). V was shortened by 0 bases and J by 5 bases, with 10 bases between the two germline ends. The CDR3 runs to 14 residues. CDR1 is MNHEY and CDR2 is SVGAGI in the germline V gene.